The present TCR beta chain was sequenced within a study of blood T cell repertoires in COVID-19. Study in general: Samples came from the United States, Italy and Spain, spanning acute and convalescent COVID-19.

TCRdb keeps only in-frame clones here, not all; method: immunoSEQ multiplex PCR. This sample carries about 140,000 clones, approximately 85% of them seen once, and the ten largest clones take just under 3%. The sequenced material came from peripheral blood. This TCR was recovered from a man in his fifties or sixties with acute or convalescent COVID-19.

The CDR3 coding sequence is TGCGCCAGCAGCCAGACTGGACAGGGCCCCACTGAAGCTTTCTTT. Translation: CASSQTGQGPTEAFF. This chain connects TRBV4-1 to TRBJ1-1; 8 bases fit TRBD1. Unmatched junction bases numbered 7, after V lost 3 bases and J lost 4 bases. In germline, CDR1 is MGHRA, CDR2 YSYEKL. CDR3 size: 15 residues.